This T cell receptor beta chain was observed in a study of blood T cell repertoires in COVID-19. Study as a whole: Sites in the United States, Italy and Spain provided acute and convalescent COVID-19 samples.

Original processing methods: Amplifying reference gene primers gave estimates of nucleated cell counts. Here immunoSEQ multiplex PCR was the method, and the copy in TCRdb shows in-frame clones only, minus some. V and J calls and clone size are as listed in that table; D and trimming were resolved from the DNA. Of some 360,000 clones listed, approximately 89% are singletons. Enrolment of Seattle patients took place during active infection, and they were followed longitudinally. Trimming removed 2 bases at V and 2 bases at J, with 13 bases between. Germline CDR1 is MGHRA and CDR2 is YSYEKL. The CDR3 has 15 residues.

This sequence originates from a woman aged 60 to 75 with COVID-19, enrolled during active disease. Sequences were obtained from peripheral blood. The rearrangement uses TRBV4-1 and TRBJ2-7, with D perhaps matching TRBD1 (5 bases). CDR3 coding DNA: TGCGCCAGCAGCCAATCCCAGGGTTACGCCTACGAGCAGTACTTC. This gives the protein CASSQSQGYAYEQYF.